These 30 T cell receptor beta chains were sequenced from one sample in a study of T cell clonality in common variable immunodeficiency. The protocol was immunoSEQ multiplex PCR, while the TCRdb copy is restricted to in-frame clones and leaves out a portion. Altogether approximately 44,000 clones were found in the sample, and no singletons occur. Specimen: peripheral blood mononuclear cells. Source of these receptors: a person aged 18-69 years in good health.

Many counts were recorded for this clone. The read ends 3 residues early relative to the CDR3; the germline J gene fills the gap. The chain employs TRBV2 and TRBJ1-1, with TRBD1 as a possible D gene (6 bases). Trimming took 7 bases from V and 2 from J, leaving 14 bases between them. The germline V gene has CDR1 SNHLY and CDR2 FYNNEI. This CDR3 has 14 amino acids. CDR3 DNA (partial): TGTGCCAGCATGTTGGACAGTACTAACACTGAA. This codes for CASMLDSTNTE. The full CDR3 is CASMLDSTNTEAFF. The whole variable domain, filled in from reference TRBV2 and TRBJ1-1, reads EPEVTQTPSHQVTQMGQEVILRCVPISNHLYFYWYRQILGQKVEFLVSFYNNEISEKSEIFDDQFSVERPDGSNFTLKIRSTKLEDSAMYFCASMLDSTNTEAFFGQGTRLTVV.

This clone showed up many times. The CDR3 end falls 3 residues outside the read, so it is completed with the germline J gene. The chain links TRBV20-1 to TRBJ2-5; D is possibly TRBD2 (6 bases). Germline CDR1 is DFQATT and CDR2 is SNEGSKA (reference sequence). The CDR3 runs to 14 residues. Trimming shortened V by 2 bases and J by 4 bases, and 14 bases separated the two germline ends. CDR3 loop: CSARYGGWVETQYF. The covered CDR3 bases are TGCAGTGCTAGATACGGAGGGTGGGTAGAGACC.

The sample holds many counts of this clone. The read stops 3 residues short of the end of the CDR3; the missing end is completed from the germline J gene. The chain combines TRBV7-3 with TRBJ2-7; 11 nucleotides align to TRBD1. Germline assignment: CDR1 SGHTA and CDR2 FQGTGA. This CDR3 comprises 15 residues. V lost 5 bases, J lost 2 bases, and 5 bases stayed unmatched. Partial CDR3 DNA: TGTGCCAGCAGCCGATGGGACAGGGGGACCTACGAG. Translation gives CASSRWDRGTYE. The complete CDR3 sequence is CASSRWDRGTYEQYF.

This clone was counted ten times or more. The read ends 3 residues shy of where the CDR3 ends; the end is completed using the germline J gene. The chain employs TRBV19 and TRBJ2-7; 10 nucleotides agree with TRBD1. The CDR3 has 14 residues. V lost 6 bases, J lost 3 bases, and 5 bases stayed unmatched. CDR1 and CDR2 from the germline V gene are LNHDA and SQIVND (reference sequence). The CDR3 DNA, read in part, is TGTGCCAGTAGCCCGGGACAGGGGCTCTACGAG. It codes for CASSPGQGLYE. The CDR3 in its entirety is CASSPGQGLYEQYF.

This clone was detected a few times. The missing CDR3 end, 3 residues past where the read stops, is filled in from the germline J gene. The V gene is TRBV18, the J gene TRBJ2-7; 7 bases fit TRBD1. Germline V gene sequence: CDR1 KGHSH, CDR2 LQKENI. The CDR3 consists of 13 residues. Trimming cost V 2 bases and J 6 bases; bases outside gene matches: 4. The sequenced part of the CDR3 DNA is TGTGCCAGCTCACCAGCACAGGGGCCCGAG. Translation: CASSPAQGPE. The entire CDR3 protein is CASSPAQGPEQYF.

This clone was counted ten times or more. Read data end 3 residues before the CDR3 end; the end is taken from the germline J gene. The chain couples TRBV18 to TRBJ2-5, with 7 nucleotides matching TRBD2. Per germline, CDR1 KGHSH and CDR2 LQKENI. This CDR3 is built from 15 residues. V gave up 6 bases and J gave up 0 bases; unmatched junction bases: 7. CDR3 bases read: TGTGCCAGCTCCCCCGGGACTAACTACCAAGAGACC. This sequence encodes CASSPGTNYQET. In full, the CDR3 reads CASSPGTNYQETQYF.

At least ten counts were recorded for this clone. The read terminates 3 residues before the CDR3 end, so the remaining end is supplied by the germline J gene. The gene calls are TRBV19 and TRBJ1-2; 7 bases are a match to TRBD1. The CDR3 loop spans 14 amino acids. CDR1 LNHDA and CDR2 SQIVND come from the germline V gene (reference sequence). V shed 8 bases, J shed 5 bases, and the junction held 11 bases outside the gene matches. CDR3: CASLDLTGLYGYTF. CDR3 DNA (partial): TGTGCCAGTCTCGACCTGACAGGGCTATATGGC.

This clone was seen repeatedly, ten times or more. CDR3 in amino acids: CSGVDAAKNIQYF. The DNA read from the CDR3 is TGCAGCGGCGTTGATGCAGCCAAAAACATT. The rearrangement uses TRBV29-1 and TRBJ2-4, with D uncertain. The CDR3 goes on 3 residues after the read ends, and that part is filled in from the germline J gene. Germline CDR1 SQVTM, CDR2 ANQGSEA. The CDR3 is made up of 13 amino acids. V lost 7 bases and J 0 bases, leaving 10 bases between the germline ends.

This clone was seen many times. The read stops 3 residues short of the end of the CDR3; the missing end is completed from the germline J gene. The J gene is TRBJ1-4, the V gene TRBV20-1; 9 positions agree with TRBD1. V shed 1 base, J shed 0 bases, and the junction held 6 bases outside the gene matches. Germline V gives CDR1 DFQATT, CDR2 SNEGSKA (reference sequence). CDR3 length equals 17 residues. CDR3 DNA (partial): TGCAGTGCTAGAGCACAGGGGGCGCTTGCAACTAATGAAAAA. Translating it yields CSARAQGALATNEK. The entire CDR3 protein reads CSARAQGALATNEKLFF.

This clone occurred many times. The junction departs from germline at one end; a sequencing error may be responsible. The CDR3 goes on 3 residues after the read ends, and that part is filled in from the germline J gene. V usage is TRBV4-2 and J usage is TRBJ1-2; 9 nucleotides agree with TRBD1. Germline assignment: CDR1 LGHNA and CDR2 YNFKEQ. The CDR3 extends over 14 amino acids. The CDR3 spells CASSQEQGARGYTF. The CDR3 bases that were read are TGCGCCAGCAGCCAAGAACAGGGGGCGCGTGGC.

This clone came up many times. The read ends 3 residues before the CDR3 terminus; that terminus is restored from the germline J gene. The chain has TRBV30 and TRBJ2-2, with 15 bases matching TRBD2. Per germline, CDR1 GTSNPN and CDR2 SVGIG (reference sequence). The CDR3 length is 16 residues. J gave up 3 bases and V 4 bases, and 3 bases lay outside the gene matches. The part of the CDR3 DNA that was read is TGTGCCTGGACCGGGACTAGCGGGAGGTACACCGGGGAG. Residues: CAWTGTSGRYTGE. The complete CDR3 sequence is CAWTGTSGRYTGELFF.

Many counts were recorded for this clone. The read stops 3 residues short of the end of the CDR3; the missing end is completed from the germline J gene. The V and J genes are TRBV5-1 and TRBJ1-2; D possibly corresponds to TRBD1 (6 bases). The CDR3 runs to 13 residues. Germline CDR1 and CDR2: SGHRS and YFSETQ. V lost 2 bases and J lost 4, with 9 bases in between. The CDR3: CASSLDRLYGYTF. The CDR3 DNA, read in part, is TGCGCCAGCAGCTTAGACAGGCTCTATGGC.

This clone was seen many times. Partial CDR3 DNA: TGTGCCAGCAGCTTGTTCAGGGACAGGGTCAATGAG. This gives the protein CASSLFRDRVNE. The complete CDR3 reads CASSLFRDRVNEQFF. The chain is built from TRBV5-5 and TRBJ2-1; TRBD1 aligns across 9 bases. The read comes to an end 3 residues before the CDR3 does, leaving the germline J gene to fill in the end. Germline CDR1 SGHKS, CDR2 YYEKEE (reference sequence). V lost 1 base to trimming and J lost 6 bases; unmatched junction nucleotides: 5. This CDR3 has 15 amino acids.

This clone was counted many times. The CDR3 sequence: CSALRTGGLDEQYF. Partial CDR3 DNA: TGCAGTGCTTTACGGACAGGGGGCTTGGACGAG. This chain connects TRBV20-1 to TRBJ2-7; 11 bases map to TRBD1. The read stops 3 residues short of the end of the CDR3; the missing end is completed from the germline J gene. Trimming removed 5 bases from V and 5 bases from J; junction bases left unmatched: 8. Germline lookup yields CDR1 DFQATT and CDR2 SNEGSKA (reference sequence). The CDR3 consists of 14 residues.

Ten or more counts support this clone. The read ends 3 residues early relative to the CDR3; the germline J gene fills the gap. J is TRBJ2-7 and V is TRBV4-2; 9 bases match TRBD1. The CDR3 is made up of 15 amino acids. The germline CDR1 and CDR2 sequences are LGHNA and YNFKEQ. The ends lost 3 bases at V and 5 bases at J; junction bases unmatched: 8. The CDR3 DNA, read in part, is TGTGCCAGCAGCCAGGCGGGACAGGGTAACCACGAG. It translates to CASSQAGQGNHE. In full, the CDR3 reads CASSQAGQGNHEQYF.

This clone was observed many times. The read comes to an end 3 residues before the CDR3 does, leaving the germline J gene to fill in the end. The rearrangement links TRBV11-2 to TRBJ2-1; D may be TRBD2 (8 bases). Deletions cut 8 bases from V and 8 bases from J, with 16 bases between. This CDR3 spans 13 amino acids. Germline V gives CDR1 SGHAT, CDR2 FQNNGV. Here the CDR3 reads CASATGRGDEQFF. The CDR3 DNA, read in part, is TGTGCCAGCGCGACAGGGCGGGGGGATGAG.

This clone was seen repeatedly, ten times or more. Germline and junction disagree at one end, which may indicate a read error. The sequenced fragment ends 3 residues before the CDR3 boundary, so the rest is inferred from the germline J gene. The rearrangement uses TRBV5-4 and TRBJ1-2, with unresolved D. Per germline, CDR1 SGHNT and CDR2 YYREEE (reference sequence). The length of the CDR3 is 13 residues. The sequenced part of the CDR3 DNA is TGTGCCAGCAGTTTGGCAGGAATCGAGGGC. Translated, it gives CASSLAGIEG. The full CDR3 protein reads CASSLAGIEGYTF.

This clone was recorded at least ten times. The read stops 3 residues short of the end of the CDR3; the missing end is completed from the germline J gene. The chain links TRBV19 to TRBJ1-2, with a possible D match to TRBD1 (5 bases). The germline V and J ends were trimmed by 7 bases and 4 bases, with 16 bases remaining between them. Germline CDR1 and CDR2: LNHDA and SQIVND (reference sequence). The CDR3 length is 14 residues. This chain's CDR3 is CASTSGRLGYGYTF. The part of the CDR3 DNA that was read is TGTGCCAGTACATCAGGGAGATTGGGCTATGGC.

The sample holds many counts of this clone. The read terminates 3 residues before the CDR3 end, so the remaining end is supplied by the germline J gene. The V gene is TRBV19, the J gene TRBJ1-1; 10 nucleotides agree with TRBD1. Germline assignment: CDR1 LNHDA and CDR2 SQIVND (reference sequence). J was trimmed by 3 bases and V by 6 bases; bases with no gene match: 4. The CDR3 has 14 residues. The CDR3 loop is CASSHGQGDTEAFF. CDR3 DNA, as far as it was read: TGTGCCAGTAGCCATGGACAGGGGGACACTGAA.

This clone was seen at least ten times. The read stops 3 residues short of the end of the CDR3; the missing end is completed from the germline J gene. The rearrangement uses TRBV5-1 and TRBJ1-4; D possibly corresponds to TRBD1 (6 bases). The V end lost 0 bases, the J end lost 8 bases, and 20 bases lay between the germline ends. The CDR3 is 17 residues long. From germline, CDR1 is SGHRS and CDR2 YFSETQ. The CDR3 sequence: CASSLDPPTGMGEKLFF. The DNA read from the CDR3 is TGCGCCAGCAGCTTGGACCCACCGACAGGAATGGGAGAAAAA.

This clone was found many times. The CDR3 here is CASSQRALKETQYF. CDR3 DNA (partial): TGTGCCAGCAGCCAGAGGGCACTGAAAGAGACC. J is TRBJ2-5 and V is TRBV5-4; a possible D gene is TRBD2 (5 bases). Coverage ceases 3 residues before the CDR3 finishes, and the germline J gene fills in the end. With 4 bases removed from V and 3 bases from J, the gap between germline ends came to 13 bases. The CDR3 has 14 amino acids. Germline CDR1 SGHNT, CDR2 YYREEE (reference sequence).

This clone came up many times. Germline and junction disagree at one end, which may indicate a read error. Read coverage stops 3 residues before the CDR3 terminus; the germline J gene supplies the remainder. The chain recombines TRBV4-2 with TRBJ1-1; 9 bases match TRBD1. This CDR3 comprises 16 residues. Germline CDR1 and CDR2: LGHNA and YNFKEQ. The sequenced part of the CDR3 DNA is TGCGCCAGCAGCCAAGAAGTGGGACAGGGTAACACTGAA. Amino acid sequence: CASSQEVGQGNTE. The complete CDR3 protein is CASSQEVGQGNTEAFF.

This clone has a count of ten or more. Read sequence stops 3 residues before the CDR3 end, and the germline J gene provides the missing end. The chain is built from TRBV19 and TRBJ2-7; 7 nucleotides match TRBD1. Looked up from germline, CDR1 is LNHDA and CDR2 is SQIVND (reference sequence). CDR3 length: 18 residues. J was trimmed by 0 bases and V by 4 bases; bases with no gene match: 15. CDR3 DNA (partial): TGTGCCAGTAGTACAAAATGGACAGGAACAATACTCTCCTACGAG. It yields the protein CASSTKWTGTILSYE. The CDR3 as a whole reads CASSTKWTGTILSYEQYF.

This clone turned up a few times. The read comes to an end 3 residues before the CDR3 does, leaving the germline J gene to fill in the end. The chain uses TRBV6-1 and TRBJ2-7; D may be TRBD2 (5 bases). CDR1 is MNHNS, CDR2 SASEGT, per germline. Trimming removed 1 base from V and 0 bases from J, with 22 bases in between. The CDR3 runs to 19 residues. CDR3 in amino acids: CASSEGGYVISVSSYEQYF. The CDR3 bases that were read are TGTGCCAGCAGTGAAGGAGGGTATGTGATTTCCGTCAGCTCCTACGAG.

Many counts were recorded for this clone. The observed sequence ends 3 residues before the CDR3 terminus, with the missing tail filled in from the germline J gene. This chain uses TRBV19 with TRBJ2-1; a weak D match, TRBD2 (6 bases). CDR3 length: 15 amino acids. V was clipped by 5 bases and J by 5 bases, with 16 bases between them. Germline loops: CDR1 LNHDA, CDR2 SQIVND (reference sequence). The CDR3 here is CASSDPSDTNNEQFF. Incomplete CDR3 DNA: TGTGCCAGTAGTGATCCTAGCGATACAAACAATGAG.

The sample holds many counts of this clone. The read stops 3 residues short of the end of the CDR3; the missing end is completed from the germline J gene. This rearrangement joins TRBV18 to TRBJ2-1, with 9 bases identical to TRBD1. V shed 2 bases and J 2 bases; nucleotides not matched to a gene: 4. Germline CDR1 KGHSH, CDR2 LQKENI. The CDR3 sequence is 16 residues long. CDR3 loop: CASSPNGQGPYNEQFF. The sequenced part of the CDR3 DNA is TGTGCCAGCTCACCAAACGGACAGGGGCCCTACAATGAG.

This clone was counted at least ten times. The read comes to an end 3 residues before the CDR3 does, leaving the germline J gene to fill in the end. J is TRBJ1-1 and V is TRBV7-3; D unresolved. The ends were cut back, 4 bases at V and 4 bases at J, with 10 bases in the middle. Looked up from germline, CDR1 is SGHTA and CDR2 is FQGTGA. The CDR3 contains 13 residues. The CDR3 bases that were read are TGTGCCAGCAGCTCCACACCCCCCACTGAA. Amino acid sequence: CASSSTPPTE. Given in full, the CDR3 is CASSSTPPTEAFF.

CDR3 loop: CASKRGGATDTQYF. The sequenced part of the CDR3 DNA is TGTGCCAGCAAACGAGGGGGGGCCACAGATACG. The V and J genes are TRBV6-2 or TRBV6-3 and TRBJ2-3, with a weak D call TRBD2 (7 bases). The read gets to within 3 residues of the CDR3 end, and the germline J gene fills in the rest. Germline CDR1 is MNHEY and CDR2 is SVGEGT. V lost 7 bases, J lost 2 bases, and 13 bases lay in between. The CDR3 has 14 amino acids.

This clone was observed at least ten times. The read ends 3 residues shy of where the CDR3 ends; the end is completed using the germline J gene. The V and J genes are TRBV29-1 and TRBJ2-1; the D gene is possibly TRBD1 (5 bases). V shed 0 bases and J shed 2 bases, with 17 bases lying between them. Germline V gene sequence: CDR1 SQVTM, CDR2 ANQGSEA. The CDR3 loop spans 17 amino acids. The sequenced part of the CDR3 DNA is TGCAGCGTTGAAGATCAAGGGGTGGGGCCAGCCTACAATGAG. Encoded protein: CSVEDQGVGPAYNE. The full CDR3 sequence reads CSVEDQGVGPAYNEQFF.

Notes on this clone: The read is 3 residues too short to cover the CDR3 end, so that end is filled in from the germline J gene. V is TRBV7-9 and J is TRBJ2-4; 10 bases map to TRBD1. This CDR3 contains 15 residues. CDR1 is SEHNR and CDR2 is FQNEAQ in the germline V gene (reference sequence). CDR3 bases read: TGTGCCAGCTTAGTACCGGGACAGGGGTTATATGGT. Amino acids: CASLVPGQGLYG. The whole CDR3 is CASLVPGQGLYGQYF.